The 22 T cell receptor beta chains presented below share a single source sample, sequenced in a study of cytomegalovirus exposure and HLA in healthy donors. Method: immunoSEQ multiplex PCR; TCRdb's copy keeps in-frame clones and lacks some. This sample has 130,000 or so clones, with 70% to 90% found just once. Source material: PBMCs. The receptors shown here come from a young woman in good health and CMV-seronegative.

The genes are TRBV19 and TRBJ2-2, with D possibly being TRBD1 (6 bases). Germline CDR1 LNHDA, CDR2 SQIVND (reference sequence). V shed 7 bases and J shed 4 bases, with 16 bases lying between them. This CDR3 is 15 amino acids long. The CDR3 loop is CASTIGTGLTGELFF. DNA for the CDR3: TGTGCCAGTACCATCGGTACAGGGCTCACCGGGGAGCTGTTTTTT.

The rearrangement uses TRBV5-1 and TRBJ2-3; possibly TRBD1 for D (7 bases). V was shortened by 5 bases and J by 0 bases, with 10 bases between the two germline ends. CDR1 and CDR2 from the germline V gene are SGHRS and YFSETQ. This CDR3 is built from 14 residues. The CDR3, as DNA: TGCGCCAGCAGGGAGGGACAGAGCACAGATACGCAGTATTTT. Amino acid sequence: CASREGQSTDTQYF.

The chain joins TRBV7-8 to TRBJ2-1, with D maybe TRBD1 (6 bases). This CDR3 is built from 16 residues. The V gene's germline CDR1 is SGHVS and CDR2 FQNEAQ. Trimming removed 1 base from V and 0 bases from J, with 10 bases in between. Here the CDR3 DNA reads TGTGCCAGCAGCTTAGGACAGGCCGCCTCCTACAATGAGCAGTTCTTC. This sequence encodes CASSLGQAASYNEQFF.

Only a few counts were recorded for this clone. The chain couples TRBV9 to TRBJ2-7; 13 bases map to TRBD2. Germline V lookup: CDR1 SGDLS, CDR2 YYNGEE. J lost 7 bases, V lost 3 bases, and 10 bases had no gene match. The CDR3 length is 16 residues. The CDR3 nucleotides read TGTGCCAGCAGCGCCGTCGGACTAGCGGGAGTGGCTGAGCAGTACTTC. Residues: CASSAVGLAGVAEQYF. Supplemented by reference TRBV9 and TRBJ2-7, the full variable domain reads DSGVTQTPKHLITATGQRVTLRCSPRSGDLSVYWYQQSLDQGLQFLIQYYNGEERAKGNILERFSAQQFPDLHSELNLSSLELGDSALYFCASSAVGLAGVAEQYFGPGTRLTVT.

The rearrangement links TRBV7-2 to TRBJ2-5, with TRBD2 as a possible D gene (7 bases). Trimming took 2 bases from V and 5 from J, leaving 9 bases between them. This CDR3 contains 13 residues. Germline V lookup: CDR1 SGHTA, CDR2 FQGNSA. The CDR3 DNA is TGTGCCAGCAGCTTACGGGGGGCTGAGACCCAGTACTTC. Protein sequence: CASSLRGAETQYF.

This chain links TRBV5-4 with TRBJ2-1; D perhaps matches TRBD2 (6 bases). V lost 2 bases and J lost 8, with 11 bases in between. CDR3 length equals 13 residues. The V gene's germline CDR1 is SGHNT and CDR2 YYREEE (reference sequence). The CDR3 DNA reads TGTGCCAGCAGCTTTGATAGCGGATATGAGCAGTTCTTC. This sequence encodes CASSFDSGYEQFF.

This chain joins TRBV7-2 and TRBJ2-6; D unresolved. The CDR3 totals 16 residues. The germline CDR1 and CDR2 sequences are SGHTA and FQGNSA. V dropped 0 bases and J dropped 0 bases, with 6 bases sitting between them. The CDR3 DNA reads as TGTGCCAGCAGCTTAGCCTTCCTCTCTGGGGCCAACGTCCTGACTTTC. It codes for CASSLAFLSGANVLTF.

This sequence joins TRBV6-5 and TRBJ2-5; TRBD1 aligns across 10 bases. The germline V gene has CDR1 MNHEY and CDR2 SVGAGI. V dropped 3 bases and J dropped 4; count of bases not matched to a gene: 5. CDR3 length equals 15 residues. Here the CDR3 DNA reads TGTGCCAGCAGTTATGACAGGGGGCCTTCAGAGACCCAGTACTTC. It is translated as CASSYDRGPSETQYF.

This clone appeared a few times. The V call is TRBV6-6, the J call TRBJ1-2; 7 bases are a match to TRBD1. V gave up 6 bases and J gave up 2 bases; unmatched junction bases: 9. This CDR3 is 15 amino acids long. Germline assignment: CDR1 MNHNY and CDR2 SVGAGI (reference sequence). Written as DNA, the CDR3 is TGTGCCAGCAGGCCTGCCGGACAGGCGAACTATGGCTACACCTTC. Protein: CASRPAGQANYGYTF.

This sequence joins TRBV6-1 and TRBJ1-1; D perhaps matches TRBD1 (6 bases). V lost 3 bases, J lost 8 bases, and 13 bases lay in between. CDR3 length equals 13 residues. CDR1 and CDR2 (germline): MNHNS, SASEGT. This CDR3 reads CASSETRTAEAFF. In DNA form, the CDR3 reads TGTGCCAGCAGTGAGACCCGGACAGCCGAAGCTTTCTTT.

This CDR3 is CASSLRSPYLGTDTQYF. The DNA of the CDR3 is TGTGCCAGCAGCTTGAGATCGCCTTATCTAGGAACAGATACGCAGTATTTT. This chain uses TRBV5-8 with TRBJ2-3; no reliable D call. Trimming removed 1 base at V and 3 bases at J, with 18 bases between. CDR1 and CDR2 (germline): SGHTS, YDEGEE. CDR3 length: 17 residues. Based on the CDR3 plus reference TRBV5-8 and TRBJ2-3, the full variable domain is EAGVTQSPTHLIKTRGQQATLRCSPISGHTSVYWYQQALGLGLQFLLWYDEGEERNRGNFPPRFSGRQFPNYSSELNVNALELEDSALYLCASSLRSPYLGTDTQYFGPGTRLTVL.

This rearrangement joins TRBV27 to TRBJ1-1; a weak D match, TRBD1 (6 bases). Germline V CDR1 and CDR2: MNHEY, SMNVEV (reference sequence). Between the trimmed V and J ends, which lost 5 bases and 5 bases, there was a span of 12 bases. This CDR3 region has 13 residues. CDR3 DNA: TGTGCCAGCAGTGAACAGGGTCGGACTGAAGCTTTCTTT. Translation gives CASSEQGRTEAFF.

This clone has a single count. V gene TRBV2 combines with J gene TRBJ1-1, with 7 positions matching TRBD1. Germline trimming cut 7 bases from V and 0 bases from J; bases unmatched to any gene: 17. The CDR3 contains 18 residues. Germline CDR1 is SNHLY and CDR2 is FYNNEI. The CDR3 reads CASTLSDQGEWMNTEAFF. The CDR3 DNA follows: TGTGCCAGCACCCTTTCAGACCAGGGGGAATGGATGAACACTGAAGCTTTCTTT.

The chain couples TRBV10-1 to TRBJ2-2; 12 bases are shared with TRBD1. J gave up 6 bases and V 6 bases, and 5 bases lay outside the gene matches. This CDR3 comprises 15 residues. The V gene's germline CDR1 is WNHNN and CDR2 SYGVQD (reference sequence). The CDR3 DNA sequence: TGCGCCAGCAGGGCCGGGACAGGGGGCTCCGGGGAGCTGTTTTTT. This sequence encodes CASRAGTGGSGELFF.

The chain joins TRBV7-8 to TRBJ2-1; 9 nucleotides align to TRBD1. With V trimmed by 3 bases and J by 7 bases, 13 bases remained unmatched. The length of the CDR3 is 17 residues. Germline V CDR1 and CDR2: SGHVS, FQNEAQ. The CDR3: CASSFSLGHRGRNEQFF. The CDR3 DNA follows: TGTGCCAGCAGCTTCTCCCTGGGACACAGGGGGCGAAATGAGCAGTTCTTC.

The chain links TRBV5-1 to TRBJ2-6; maybe TRBD1 (6 bases). This CDR3 is built from 18 residues. V lost 2 bases and J 4 bases, leaving 19 bases between the germline ends. Germline V gene data show CDR1 as SGHRS and CDR2 as YFSETQ. This chain's CDR3 is CASSFWGSGATGANVLTF. The CDR3 nucleotides read TGCGCCAGCAGCTTTTGGGGGTCAGGGGCAACCGGGGCCAACGTCCTGACTTTC.

The V call is TRBV10-1, the J call TRBJ2-2; 7 bases match TRBD1. J was trimmed by 7 bases and V by 6 bases; bases with no gene match: 8. Per germline, CDR1 WNHNN and CDR2 SYGVQD (reference sequence). The CDR3 is 14 amino acids. The CDR3 DNA is TGCGCCAGCAGACCCGACAGGGCGAGCGGGGAGCTGTTTTTT. Protein: CASRPDRASGELFF.

The rearrangement joins TRBV2 to TRBJ2-7, with TRBD1 matching 9 bases. The CDR3 runs to 15 residues. CDR1 is SNHLY and CDR2 is FYNNEI in the germline V gene. V was clipped by 7 bases and J by 5 bases; unmatched bases: 12. The DNA for the CDR3 is TGTGCCAGCAAGGGGGACAGGGTTAATTCCAACGAGCAGTACTTC. Protein sequence: CASKGDRVNSNEQYF.

The gene calls are TRBV15 and TRBJ2-1; 9 nucleotides agree with TRBD2. V dropped 2 bases and J dropped 4; count of bases not matched to a gene: 9. CDR3 length equals 17 residues. CDR1 and CDR2 from the germline V gene are LNHNV and YYDKDF (reference sequence). The CDR3 DNA reads TGTGCCACCAGCAGACGGGTGACGGGACTAGCTTACAATGAGCAGTTCTTC. Its translation is CATSRRVTGLAYNEQFF.

The V and J genes are TRBV9 and TRBJ1-3; no definite D call. V was trimmed by 0 bases and J by 3 bases, leaving 4 bases between them. Germline values: CDR1 SGDLS, CDR2 YYNGEE. The CDR3 contains 13 residues. The CDR3 nucleotides read TGTGCCAGCAGCGTAGACAATGGAAACACCATATATTTT. The encoded protein is CASSVDNGNTIYF.

Turning to this clone: The sample has other DNA sequences that encode this CDR3 too. The chain combines TRBV9 with TRBJ1-5; 8 bases align to TRBD1. CDR3 length: 14 amino acids. V trimming: 1 base; J trimming: 6 bases; junction bases outside the gene matches: 3. Germline assignment: CDR1 SGDLS and CDR2 YYNGEE. The CDR3 DNA sequence: TGTGCCAGCAGCGTAACAGGGGGGGGTCAGCCCCAGCATTTT. This encodes CASSVTGGGQPQHF.

V gene TRBV5-6 combines with J gene TRBJ2-3; 10 nucleotides line up with TRBD1. Germline CDR1 and CDR2: SGHDT and YYEEEE. V lost 3 bases, J lost 3 bases, and 7 bases stayed unmatched. The CDR3 extends over 16 amino acids. The CDR3 loop reads CASSWGTGEPTDTQYF. The DNA of the CDR3 is TGTGCCAGCAGCTGGGGGACAGGGGAGCCGACAGATACGCAGTATTTT.